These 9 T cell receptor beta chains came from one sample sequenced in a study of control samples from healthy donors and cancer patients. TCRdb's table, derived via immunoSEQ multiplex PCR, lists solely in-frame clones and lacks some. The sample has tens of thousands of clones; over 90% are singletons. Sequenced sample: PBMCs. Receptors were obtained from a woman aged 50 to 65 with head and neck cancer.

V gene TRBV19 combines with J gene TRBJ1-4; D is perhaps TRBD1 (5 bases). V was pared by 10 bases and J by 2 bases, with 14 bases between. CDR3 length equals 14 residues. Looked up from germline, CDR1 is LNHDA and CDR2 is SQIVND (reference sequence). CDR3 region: CATLPRGTNEKLFF. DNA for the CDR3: TGTGCCACCCTGCCGAGGGGCACTAATGAAAAACTGTTTTTT.

The CDR3 region has the DNA TGTGCCAGCAGTGAAGCACTCGCGGGGGCGGAGACCCAGTACTTC. Amino acids: CASSEALAGAETQYF. The chain uses TRBV6-1 and TRBJ2-5, with a tentative D call TRBD2 (7 bases). The V end was cut by 0 bases, the J end by 5 bases, with 13 bases between. This CDR3 comprises 15 residues. Germline assignment: CDR1 MNHNS and CDR2 SASEGT.

The CDR3: CASSPKDSSGNTIYF. The CDR3 DNA sequence: TGTGCCAGCTCACCCAAGGACAGTTCTGGAAACACCATATATTTT. The chain uses TRBV18 and TRBJ1-3; a possible D gene is TRBD1 (6 bases). The V end lost 3 bases, the J end lost 1 base, and 10 bases lay between the germline ends. Germline CDR1 KGHSH, CDR2 LQKENI. CDR3 length: 15 residues.

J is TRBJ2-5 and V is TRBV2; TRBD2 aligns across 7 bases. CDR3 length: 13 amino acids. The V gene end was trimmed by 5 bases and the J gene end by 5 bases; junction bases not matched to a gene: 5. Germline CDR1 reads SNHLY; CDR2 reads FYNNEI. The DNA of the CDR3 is TGTGCCAGCAGTTCCCTAGCGGAGGAGACCCAGTACTTC. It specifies CASSSLAEETQYF.

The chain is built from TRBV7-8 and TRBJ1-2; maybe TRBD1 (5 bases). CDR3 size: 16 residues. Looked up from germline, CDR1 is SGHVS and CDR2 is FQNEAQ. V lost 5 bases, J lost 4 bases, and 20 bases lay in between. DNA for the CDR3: TGTGCCAGCAGCCAGAGACTGCTACAGAGGGGCTATGGCTACACCTTC. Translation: CASSQRLLQRGYGYTF.

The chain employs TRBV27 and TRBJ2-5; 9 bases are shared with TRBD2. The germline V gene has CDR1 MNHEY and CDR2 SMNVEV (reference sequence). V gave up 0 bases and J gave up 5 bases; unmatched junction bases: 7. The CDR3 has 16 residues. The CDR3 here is CASSLSVAGAGETQYF. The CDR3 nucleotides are TGTGCCAGCAGTTTATCGGTAGCGGGAGCGGGTGAGACCCAGTACTTC.

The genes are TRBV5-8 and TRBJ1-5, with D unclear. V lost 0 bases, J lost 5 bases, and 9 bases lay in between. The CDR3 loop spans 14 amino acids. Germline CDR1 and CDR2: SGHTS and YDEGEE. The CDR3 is CASSLGTRDQPQHF. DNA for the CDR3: TGTGCCAGCAGCTTGGGGACGCGAGATCAGCCCCAGCATTTT. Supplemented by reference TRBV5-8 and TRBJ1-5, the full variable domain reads EAGVTQSPTHLIKTRGQQATLRCSPISGHTSVYWYQQALGLGLQFLLWYDEGEERNRGNFPPRFSGRQFPNYSSELNVNALELEDSALYLCASSLGTRDQPQHFGDGTRLSIL.

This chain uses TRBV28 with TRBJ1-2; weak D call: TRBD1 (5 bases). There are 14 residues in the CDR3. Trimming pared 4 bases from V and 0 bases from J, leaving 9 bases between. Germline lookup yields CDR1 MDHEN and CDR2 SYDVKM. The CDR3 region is CASSSQGANYGYTF. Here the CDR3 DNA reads TGTGCCAGCAGTTCCCAGGGCGCTAACTATGGCTACACCTTC.

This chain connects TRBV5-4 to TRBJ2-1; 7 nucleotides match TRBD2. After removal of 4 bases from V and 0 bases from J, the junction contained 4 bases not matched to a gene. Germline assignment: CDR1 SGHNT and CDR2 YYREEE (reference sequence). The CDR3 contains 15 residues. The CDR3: CASSRTSVSYNEQFF. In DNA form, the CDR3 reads TGTGCCAGCAGCCGCACTAGCGTCTCCTACAATGAGCAGTTCTTC.